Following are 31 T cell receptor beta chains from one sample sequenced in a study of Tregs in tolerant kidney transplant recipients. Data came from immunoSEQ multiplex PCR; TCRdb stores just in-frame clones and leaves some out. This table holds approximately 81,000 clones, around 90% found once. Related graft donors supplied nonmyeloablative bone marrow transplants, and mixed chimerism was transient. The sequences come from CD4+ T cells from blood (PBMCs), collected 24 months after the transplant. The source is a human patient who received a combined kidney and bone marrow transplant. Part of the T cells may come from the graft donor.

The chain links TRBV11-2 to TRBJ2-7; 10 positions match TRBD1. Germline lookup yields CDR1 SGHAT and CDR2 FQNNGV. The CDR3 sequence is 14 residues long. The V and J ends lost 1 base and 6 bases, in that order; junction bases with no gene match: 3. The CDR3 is CASSLVTGGGEQYF. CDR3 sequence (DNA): TGTGCCAGCAGCTTAGTGACAGGGGGCGGCGAGCAGTACTTC.

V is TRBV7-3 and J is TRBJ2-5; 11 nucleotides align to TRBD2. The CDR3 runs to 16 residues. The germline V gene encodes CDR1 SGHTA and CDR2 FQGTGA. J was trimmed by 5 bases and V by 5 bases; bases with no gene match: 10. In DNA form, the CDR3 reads TGTGCCAGCAGCCGCGTTGGGACTAGCGGTAGCGAGACCCAGTACTTC. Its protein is CASSRVGTSGSETQYF.

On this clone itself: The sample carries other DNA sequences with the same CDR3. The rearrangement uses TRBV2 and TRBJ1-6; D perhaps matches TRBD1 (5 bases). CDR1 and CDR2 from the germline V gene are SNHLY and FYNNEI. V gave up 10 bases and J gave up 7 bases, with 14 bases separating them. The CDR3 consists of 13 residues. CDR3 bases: TGTGCCACCACGCAGGGACTAAATTCACCCCTCCACTTT. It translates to CATTQGLNSPLHF.

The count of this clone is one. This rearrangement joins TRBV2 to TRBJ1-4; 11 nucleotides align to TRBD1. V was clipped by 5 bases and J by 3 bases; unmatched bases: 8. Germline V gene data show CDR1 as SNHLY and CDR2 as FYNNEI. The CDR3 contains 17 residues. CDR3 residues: CASSKHRDRGANEKLFF. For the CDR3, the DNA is TGTGCCAGCAGTAAACACCGGGACAGGGGGGCTAATGAAAAACTGTTTTTT.

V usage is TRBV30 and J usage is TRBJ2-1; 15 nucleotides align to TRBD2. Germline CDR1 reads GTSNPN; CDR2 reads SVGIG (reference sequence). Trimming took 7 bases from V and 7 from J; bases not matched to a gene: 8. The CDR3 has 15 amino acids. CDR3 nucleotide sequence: TGTGCCTCCGGACTAGCGGGAGGGCAAAGGAATGAGCAGTTCTTC. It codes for CASGLAGGQRNEQFF.

The CDR3 DNA is TGCGCCAGCAGCCAAAGCCGTACCAGGGGGATCTACGAGCAGTACTTC. This codes for CASSQSRTRGIYEQYF. This chain joins TRBV4-1 and TRBJ2-7; 7 nucleotides agree with TRBD1. Germline CDR1 reads MGHRA; CDR2 reads YSYEKL. J was trimmed by 3 bases and V by 2 bases; bases with no gene match: 10. This CDR3 comprises 16 residues.

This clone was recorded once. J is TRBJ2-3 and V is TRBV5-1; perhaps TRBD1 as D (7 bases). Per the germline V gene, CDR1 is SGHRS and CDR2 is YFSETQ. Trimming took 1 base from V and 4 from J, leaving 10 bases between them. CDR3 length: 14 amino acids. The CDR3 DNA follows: TGCGCCAGCAGCTTGCCCAGGGGGGCAGATACGCAGTATTTT. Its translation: CASSLPRGADTQYF.

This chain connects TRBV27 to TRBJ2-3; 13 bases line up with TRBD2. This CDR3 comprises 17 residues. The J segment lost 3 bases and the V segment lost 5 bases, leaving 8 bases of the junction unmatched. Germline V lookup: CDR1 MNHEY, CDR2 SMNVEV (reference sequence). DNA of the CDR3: TGTGCCAGCAGTCCCTTGAGACTAGCGGGGGGTACAGATACGCAGTATTTT. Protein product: CASSPLRLAGGTDTQYF.

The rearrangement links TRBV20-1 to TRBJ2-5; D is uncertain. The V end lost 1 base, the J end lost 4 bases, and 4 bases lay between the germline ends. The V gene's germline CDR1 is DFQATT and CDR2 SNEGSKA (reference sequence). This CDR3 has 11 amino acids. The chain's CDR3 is CSARAGETQYF. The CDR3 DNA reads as TGCAGTGCTAGAGCCGGAGAGACCCAGTACTTC.

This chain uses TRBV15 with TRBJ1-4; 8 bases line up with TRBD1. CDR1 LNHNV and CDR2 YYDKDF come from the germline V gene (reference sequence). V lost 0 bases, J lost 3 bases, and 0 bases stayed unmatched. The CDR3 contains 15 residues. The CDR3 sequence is CATSRETGANEKLFF. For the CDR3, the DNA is TGTGCCACCAGCAGAGAGACAGGGGCTAATGAAAAACTGTTTTTT.

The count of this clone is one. CDR3 region: CASSLQGGETEAFF. In DNA, the CDR3 is TGCGCCAGCAGCTTGCAGGGTGGTGAAACTGAAGCTTTCTTT. The gene calls are TRBV5-1 and TRBJ1-1; tentatively, D is TRBD1 (5 bases). CDR1 is SGHRS, CDR2 YFSETQ, per germline. Trimming removed 1 base from V and 5 bases from J, with 12 bases in between. CDR3 size: 14 residues.

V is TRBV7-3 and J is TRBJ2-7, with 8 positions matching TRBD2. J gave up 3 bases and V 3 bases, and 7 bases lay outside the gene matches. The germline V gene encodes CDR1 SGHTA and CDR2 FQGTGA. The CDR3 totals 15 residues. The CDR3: CASSLDPAGDYEQYF. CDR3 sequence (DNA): TGTGCCAGCAGCTTGGACCCAGCGGGGGACTACGAGCAGTACTTC.

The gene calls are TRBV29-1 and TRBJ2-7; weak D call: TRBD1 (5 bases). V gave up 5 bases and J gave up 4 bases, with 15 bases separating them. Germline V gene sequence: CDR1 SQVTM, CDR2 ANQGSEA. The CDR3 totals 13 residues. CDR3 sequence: CSVSARVIYEQYF. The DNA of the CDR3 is TGCAGCGTTTCGGCCAGGGTGATATACGAGCAGTACTTC.

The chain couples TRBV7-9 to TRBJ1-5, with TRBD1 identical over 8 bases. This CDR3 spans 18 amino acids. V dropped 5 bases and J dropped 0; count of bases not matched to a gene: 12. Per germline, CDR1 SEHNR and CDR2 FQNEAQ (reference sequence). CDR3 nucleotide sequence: TGTGCCAGCAGCCCTTCCAATCGACAGGGGAATAGCAATCAGCCCCAGCATTTT. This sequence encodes CASSPSNRQGNSNQPQHF.

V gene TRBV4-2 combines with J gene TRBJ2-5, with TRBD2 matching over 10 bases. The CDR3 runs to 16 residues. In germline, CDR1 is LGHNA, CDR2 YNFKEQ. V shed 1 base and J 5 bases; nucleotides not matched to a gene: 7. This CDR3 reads CASSQVERGGRETQYF. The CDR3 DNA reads TGTGCCAGCAGCCAAGTTGAGCGGGGGGGACGGGAGACCCAGTACTTC.

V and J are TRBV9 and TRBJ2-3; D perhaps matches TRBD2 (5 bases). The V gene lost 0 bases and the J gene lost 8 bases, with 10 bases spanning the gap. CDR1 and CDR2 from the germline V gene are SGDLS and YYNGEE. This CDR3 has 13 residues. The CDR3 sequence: CASSVEGGGTQYF. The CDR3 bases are TGTGCCAGCAGCGTAGAGGGTGGAGGTACGCAGTATTTT.

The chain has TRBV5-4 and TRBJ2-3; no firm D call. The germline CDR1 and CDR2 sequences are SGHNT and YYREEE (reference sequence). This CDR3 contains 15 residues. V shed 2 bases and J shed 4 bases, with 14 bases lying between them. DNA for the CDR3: TGTGCCAGCAGCTTAATAGCCGGTTCGGCAGATACGCAGTATTTT. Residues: CASSLIAGSADTQYF.

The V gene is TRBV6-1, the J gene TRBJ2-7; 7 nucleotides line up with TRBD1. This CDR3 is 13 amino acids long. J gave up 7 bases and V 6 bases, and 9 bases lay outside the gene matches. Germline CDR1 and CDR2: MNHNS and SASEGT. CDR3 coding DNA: TGTGCCAGCAGGGTCGACAGGGTAGGTGAGCAGTACTTC. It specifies CASRVDRVGEQYF.

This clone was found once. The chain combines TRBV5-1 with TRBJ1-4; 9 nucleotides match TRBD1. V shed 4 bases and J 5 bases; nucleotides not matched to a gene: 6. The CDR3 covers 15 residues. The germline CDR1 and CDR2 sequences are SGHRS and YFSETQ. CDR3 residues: CASSEGQGRNEKLFF. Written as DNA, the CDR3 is TGCGCCAGCAGCGAGGGACAGGGTAGGAATGAAAAACTGTTTTTT.

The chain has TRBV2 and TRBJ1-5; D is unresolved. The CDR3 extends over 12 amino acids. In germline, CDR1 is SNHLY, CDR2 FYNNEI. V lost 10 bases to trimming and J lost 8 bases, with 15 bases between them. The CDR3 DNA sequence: TGTGCCACCAGGACCCTCGGAGAGCCCCAGCATTTT. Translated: CATRTLGEPQHF.

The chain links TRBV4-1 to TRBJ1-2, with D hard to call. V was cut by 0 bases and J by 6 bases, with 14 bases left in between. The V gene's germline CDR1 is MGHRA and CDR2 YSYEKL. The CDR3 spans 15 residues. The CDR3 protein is CASSQDGRTAHGYTF. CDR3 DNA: TGCGCCAGCAGCCAAGATGGGAGAACAGCCCATGGCTACACCTTC.

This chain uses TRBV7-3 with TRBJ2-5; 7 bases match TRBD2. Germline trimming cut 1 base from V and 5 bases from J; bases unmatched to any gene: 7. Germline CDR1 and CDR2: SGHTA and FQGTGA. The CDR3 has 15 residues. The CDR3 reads CASSLNGGGGETQYF. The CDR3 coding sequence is TGTGCCAGCAGCTTAAATGGTGGGGGAGGGGAGACCCAGTACTTC.

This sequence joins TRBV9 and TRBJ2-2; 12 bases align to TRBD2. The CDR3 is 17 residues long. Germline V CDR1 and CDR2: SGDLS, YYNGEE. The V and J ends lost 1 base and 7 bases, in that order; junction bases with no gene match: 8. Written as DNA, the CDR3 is TGTGCCAGCAGCGTAAGGCTAGCGGGAGGGCCGATCGGGGAGCTGTTTTTT. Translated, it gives CASSVRLAGGPIGELFF.

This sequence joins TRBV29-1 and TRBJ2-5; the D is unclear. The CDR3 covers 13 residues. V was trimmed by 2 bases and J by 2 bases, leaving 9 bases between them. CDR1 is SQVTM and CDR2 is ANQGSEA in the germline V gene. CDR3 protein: CSVEYGGQETQYF. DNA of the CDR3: TGCAGCGTTGAATATGGCGGTCAAGAGACCCAGTACTTC.

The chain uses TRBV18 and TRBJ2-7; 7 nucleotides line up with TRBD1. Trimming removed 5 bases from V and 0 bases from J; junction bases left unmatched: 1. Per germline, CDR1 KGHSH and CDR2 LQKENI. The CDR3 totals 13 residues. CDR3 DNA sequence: TGTGCCAGCTCAGGACAGGTCTCCTACGAGCAGTACTTC. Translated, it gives CASSGQVSYEQYF.

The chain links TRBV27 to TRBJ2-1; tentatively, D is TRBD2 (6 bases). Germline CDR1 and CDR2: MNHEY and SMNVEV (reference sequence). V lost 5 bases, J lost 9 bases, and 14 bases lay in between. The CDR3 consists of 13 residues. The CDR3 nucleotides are TGTGCCAGCAGTCCCCGACTAGTATTTGAGCAGTTCTTC. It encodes CASSPRLVFEQFF.

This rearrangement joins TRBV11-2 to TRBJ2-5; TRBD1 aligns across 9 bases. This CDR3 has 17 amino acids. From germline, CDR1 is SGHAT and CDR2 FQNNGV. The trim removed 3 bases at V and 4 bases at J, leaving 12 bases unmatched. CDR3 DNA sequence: TGTGCCAGCAGCTTCGGTCGTTGGGACAGGGCTGCAGAGACCCAGTACTTC. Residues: CASSFGRWDRAAETQYF.

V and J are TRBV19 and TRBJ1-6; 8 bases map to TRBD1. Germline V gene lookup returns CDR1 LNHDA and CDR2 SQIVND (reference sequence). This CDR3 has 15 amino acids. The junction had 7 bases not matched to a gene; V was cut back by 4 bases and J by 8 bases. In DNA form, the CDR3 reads TGTGCCAGTAGTACCAGGGGGCGTGTAGATTCACCCCTCCACTTT. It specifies CASSTRGRVDSPLHF.

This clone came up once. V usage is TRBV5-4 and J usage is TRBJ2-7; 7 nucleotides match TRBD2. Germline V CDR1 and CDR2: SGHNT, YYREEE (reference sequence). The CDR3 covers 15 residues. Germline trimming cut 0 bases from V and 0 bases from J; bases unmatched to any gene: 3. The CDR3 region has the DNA TGTGCCAGCAGCTTGGCCCAGCGGGGCTCCTACGAGCAGTACTTC. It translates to CASSLAQRGSYEQYF.

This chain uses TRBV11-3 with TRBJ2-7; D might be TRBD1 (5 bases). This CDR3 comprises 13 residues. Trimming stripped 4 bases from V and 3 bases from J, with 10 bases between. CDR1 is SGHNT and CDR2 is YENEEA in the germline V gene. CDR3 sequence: CASSSDNYYEQYF. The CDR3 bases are TGTGCCAGCAGCTCGGACAATTACTACGAGCAGTACTTC.

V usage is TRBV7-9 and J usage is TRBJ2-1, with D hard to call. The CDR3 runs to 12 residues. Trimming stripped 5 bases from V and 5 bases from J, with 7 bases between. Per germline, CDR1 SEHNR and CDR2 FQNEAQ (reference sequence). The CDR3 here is CASSLPHNEQFF. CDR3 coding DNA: TGTGCCAGCAGCCTCCCCCACAATGAGCAGTTCTTC.